This TCR beta chain was documented in a study of T cell repertoires in cytomegalovirus infection. The overall study: It was the public TCR beta signatures that indicated both CMV infection and matching HLA type. The study's findings and limits: HLA-C-restricted CMV clonotypes gave the most frequent clonotype in two of eight donors.

MiXCR was run by TCRdb on the reads, yielding one entry per CDR3 protein. The sample has hundreds of thousands of distinct CDR3 sequences; 31% are singletons. The V gene's germline CDR1 is SEHNR and CDR2 FQNEAQ (reference sequence). Trimming took 1 base from V and 5 from J, leaving 15 bases between them. The CDR3 loop spans 17 amino acids. This clonotype has ten or more counts. Its antigen is unidentified. This TCR was sampled from a human donor in good health (CMV status not recorded). Some clones in this sample may be carry-over from other donors' samples. The V gene is TRBV7-9, the J gene TRBJ2-6, with D perhaps matching TRBD1 or TRBD2 (5 bases each). Here the sequenced sample was cultured CD8+ T cells from PBMCs, taken from culture after CMV antigen stimulation. The CDR3 region is CASSLVGTEDWANVLTF. The CDR3 nucleotides read TGTGCCAGCAGCTTAGTAGGGACGGAGGATTGGGCCAACGTCCTGACTTTC.